The rows below give T cell receptor beta chains drawn from one sample of a study of T cell repertoires in cytomegalovirus infection. For these receptors, no antigen is known. One entry per CDR3 protein results from TCRdb running MiXCR on the reads. The sample includes tens of thousands of distinct CDR3 sequences, around 20% seen only once; the top ten take less than 20%. Sequencing was done on a sample of PBMCs, sequenced either directly or after in vitro stimulation (not recorded which). The receptors were gathered from a human donor in good health (CMV status not recorded). Some clones in this sample may be carry-over from other donors' samples. Each CDR3 is given with its conserved first and last residue. Fields, in order: clone size, J gene, D gene, V gene, CDR3 protein, CDR3 DNA. D genes are given only for firm matches. Clone sizes are given selectively: once, few, many, or a class where the clone is expanded.

>NA|TRBJ1-5|NA|TRBV28
CATKFPDFNQPQHF
TGTGCCACCAAGTTTCCGGACTTTAATCAGCCCCAGCATTTT
>NA|TRBJ1-2|NA|TRBV12-3/TRBV12-4
CASSLVDSGGYTF
TGTGCCAGCAGTTTAGTCGACAGCGGCGGCTACACCTTC
>NA|TRBJ2-2|NA|TRBV5-1
CASSLPHTGELFF
TGCGCCAGCAGCTTGCCCCACACCGGGGAGCTGTTTTTT
>NA|TRBJ2-5|TRBD2|TRBV5-1
CASSLAPSASGKQETQYF
TGCGCCAGCAGCTTGGCCCCCTCGGCTAGCGGGAAGCAAGAGACCCAGTACTTC
>NA|TRBJ1-3|NA|TRBV7-9
CASSLFTDSGNTIYF
TGTGCCAGCAGCTTATTTACAGACTCTGGAAACACCATATATTTT
>NA|TRBJ2-3|TRBD2|TRBV20-1
CSAPRAGGQGDTQYF
TGCAGTGCCCCCCGGGCGGGAGGCCAGGGGGATACGCAGTATTTT
>few|TRBJ2-3|NA|TRBV19
CASSIVELDTQYF
TGTGCCAGTAGTATAGTCGAACTGGATACGCAGTATTTT
>many|TRBJ1-1|NA|TRBV2
CASSSRGDTPSAFF
TGTGCCAGCAGCTCCCGAGGGGACACCCCGAGCGCTTTCTTT
>few|TRBJ2-5|NA|TRBV18
CASSPLAAPGGETQYF
TGTGCCAGCTCACCACTAGCGGCCCCCGGCGGAGAGACCCAGTACTTC
>NA|TRBJ1-2|TRBD1|TRBV20-1
CSASGQGTSYGYTF
TGCAGTGCTAGTGGACAGGGGACGAGCTATGGCTACACCTTC
>many|TRBJ2-2|NA|TRBV3-1
CASSQSTTGELFF
TGTGCCAGCAGCCAAAGTACCACCGGGGAGCTGTTTTTT
>NA|TRBJ1-2|TRBD1|TRBV7-9
CPSSGKDRGAGYTF
TGTCCCAGCAGCGGAAAGGACAGGGGTGCTGGCTACACCTTC
>many|TRBJ1-2|TRBD1|TRBV6-5
CASSRQGYYGYTF
TGTGCCAGCAGCCGACAGGGATACTATGGCTACACCTTC
>NA|TRBJ1-1|NA|TRBV5-1
CASSWEGYTEAFF
TGCGCCAGCAGCTGGGAGGGGTACACTGAAGCTTTCTTT
>few|TRBJ2-1|TRBD2|TRBV12-3/TRBV12-4
CASRTGTIHEQFF
TGTGCCAGCAGGACGGGGACTATTCATGAGCAGTTCTTC
>NA|TRBJ2-1|NA|TRBV6-1
CASSISSSVWEQFF
TGTGCCAGCAGTATCTCGTCTTCGGTTTGGGAGCAGTTCTTC
>NA|TRBJ1-1|NA|TRBV12-3/TRBV12-4
CASALDPNTEAFF
TGTGCCAGCGCACTAGACCCGAACACTGAAGCTTTCTTT
>few|TRBJ2-3|NA|TRBV30
CAEQAGSADTQYF
TGTGCCGAACAGGCCGGGAGCGCAGATACGCAGTATTTT
>many|TRBJ1-1|NA|TRBV7-9
CASRFGGGPDTEAFF
TGTGCCAGCAGATTTGGCGGGGGGCCGGACACTGAAGCTTTCTTT
>many|TRBJ2-1|NA|TRBV7-6
CASSLGWAQSSYNEQFF
TGTGCCAGCAGCTTAGGTTGGGCGCAGAGCTCCTACAATGAGCAGTTCTTC
>few|TRBJ2-2|NA|TRBV24-1
CATSDSGPSRGVLDGELFF
TGTGCCACCAGTGATTCGGGACCCTCTAGGGGAGTGCTAGACGGGGAGCTGTTTTTT
>few|TRBJ2-2|NA|TRBV4-3
CASSQDPPSANTGELFF
TGCGCCAGCAGCCAAGATCCGCCTAGCGCGAACACCGGGGAGCTGTTTTTT
>few|TRBJ2-1|NA|TRBV29-1
CSVDGGGGGYNEQFF
TGCAGCGTTGATGGCGGAGGGGGAGGGTACAATGAGCAGTTCTTC
>few|TRBJ2-1|TRBD2|TRBV19
CASSSPFSSGGVNEQFF
TGTGCCAGTAGTAGCCCTTTTTCCAGCGGGGGGGTTAATGAGCAGTTCTTC
>few|TRBJ2-1|TRBD2|TRBV5-1
CASSFLAGGRDEQFF
TGCGCCAGCAGCTTTCTAGCGGGGGGCCGGGATGAGCAGTTCTTC
>NA|TRBJ2-3|NA|TRBV14
CASSQEMGASTDTQYF
TGTGCCAGCAGCCAAGAGATGGGGGCCAGCACAGATACGCAGTATTTT
>many|TRBJ1-2|NA|TRBV7-9
CASSLGVNYGYTF
TGTGCCAGCAGCTTGGGGGTTAACTATGGCTACACCTTC
>few|TRBJ1-2|NA|TRBV20-1
CSARLVGGEGYTF
TGCAGTGCTAGGCTAGTTGGCGGCGAGGGCTACACCTTC
>once|TRBJ2-2|TRBD2|TRBV11-2
CASSPRLAGEGTGELFF
TGTGCCAGCAGCCCCCGACTAGCGGGAGAGGGCACCGGGGAGCTGTTTTTT
>many|TRBJ2-1|TRBD2|TRBV18
CASSPSGRGNEQFF
TGTGCCAGCTCACCGAGCGGGAGAGGTAATGAGCAGTTCTTC
>NA|TRBJ2-3|TRBD1|TRBV28
CATRQGVTDTQYF
TGTGCCACCCGACAGGGGGTCACAGATACGCAGTATTTT
>NA|TRBJ2-5|TRBD1|TRBV5-4
CASRDRVGETQYF
TGTGCCAGCAGGGACAGGGTGGGGGAGACCCAGTACTTC
>many|TRBJ2-1|NA|TRBV7-2
CASTPASYNEQFF
TGTGCCAGCACCCCGGCCTCCTACAATGAGCAGTTCTTC
>few|TRBJ2-7|NA|TRBV20-1
CSARQDVREQYF
TGCAGTGCTAGACAAGACGTCCGCGAGCAGTACTTC
>NA|TRBJ1-6|NA|TRBV5-4
CASSRGGAPNSPLHF
TGTGCCAGCAGCCGAGGGGGGGCTCCTAATTCACCCCTCCACTTT
>many|TRBJ2-7|TRBD2|TRBV7-2
CASSLGTSGTYEQYF
TGTGCCAGCAGCTTAGGGACTAGCGGGACATACGAGCAGTACTTC
>NA|TRBJ2-3|TRBD2|TRBV5-6
CASSLLAGAPSTDTQYF
TGTGCCAGCAGCTTGTTAGCGGGAGCGCCTAGCACAGATACGCAGTATTTT
>NA|TRBJ2-2|NA|TRBV27
CASSLSTGNTGELFF
TGTGCCAGCAGTTTATCGACAGGAAACACCGGGGAGCTGTTTTTT
>NA|TRBJ2-1|NA|TRBV5-1
CASSLEGYEQFF
TGCGCCAGCAGCTTGGAGGGTTATGAGCAGTTCTTC
>NA|TRBJ2-1|TRBD2|TRBV20-1
CSASSGLSYNEQFF
TGCAGTGCTAGTTCGGGACTATCCTACAATGAGCAGTTCTTC
>many|TRBJ1-5|NA|TRBV6-1
CASSPLGGGGQPQHF
TGTGCCAGCAGTCCGTTAGGGGGAGGGGGTCAGCCCCAGCATTTT
>NA|TRBJ1-1|NA|TRBV5-1
CASRYRLDSNTEAFF
TGCGCCAGCAGATATAGGTTAGATTCGAACACTGAAGCTTTCTTT
>medium-sized|TRBJ1-1|TRBD1|TRBV6-2/TRBV6-3
CASSAGTDMNTEAFF
TGTGCCAGCAGCGCCGGGACAGACATGAACACTGAAGCTTTCTTT